This TCR beta chain was observed in a study of blood T cell repertoires in COVID-19. Study at large: Samples came from the United States, Italy and Spain, spanning acute and convalescent COVID-19. PBMCs, B-cell-depleted T cells, or T cells were the source of the cDNA or gDNA that made up the material.

This CDR3 has 16 residues. V lost 5 bases to trimming and J lost 7 bases; unmatched junction nucleotides: 12. Germline lookup yields CDR1 SGHRS and CDR2 YFSETQ. In the authors' methods: Amplified reference gene primers provided the basis for estimating nucleated cell counts. The assay was immunoSEQ multiplex PCR, and TCRdb's table has in-frame clones only and misses some. V and J calls and clone size are as listed in that table; D and trimming were resolved from the DNA. The data show more than 200,000 clones, more than 70% seen once. The clonotype was recovered from a woman aged 40-49 years who had recovered from COVID-19. The chain combines TRBV5-1 with TRBJ1-4; 9 bases line up with TRBD1. The sequenced material came from peripheral blood. The DNA for the CDR3 is TGCGCCAGCAGTCCGTCAGGGACAGGGTATGGTGAAAAACTGTTTTTT. Its translation is CASSPSGTGYGEKLFF.